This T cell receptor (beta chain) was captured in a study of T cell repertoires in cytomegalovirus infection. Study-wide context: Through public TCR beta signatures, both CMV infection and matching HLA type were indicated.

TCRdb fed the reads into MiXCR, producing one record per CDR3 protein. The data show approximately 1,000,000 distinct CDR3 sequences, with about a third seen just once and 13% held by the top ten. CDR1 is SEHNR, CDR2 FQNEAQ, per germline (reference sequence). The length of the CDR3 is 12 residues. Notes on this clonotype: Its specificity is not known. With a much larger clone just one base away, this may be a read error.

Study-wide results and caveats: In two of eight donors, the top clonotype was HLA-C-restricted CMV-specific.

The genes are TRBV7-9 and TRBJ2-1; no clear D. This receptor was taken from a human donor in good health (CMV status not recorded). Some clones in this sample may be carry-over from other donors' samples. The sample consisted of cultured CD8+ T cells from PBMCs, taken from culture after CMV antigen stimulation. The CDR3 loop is CTSSLRKDEQFF. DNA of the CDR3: TGTACCAGCAGCTTGAGGAAGGATGAGCAGTTCTTC.